The 28 T cell receptor beta chains in this list originate from one sample, sequenced in a study of response to subunit inactivated influenza vaccine (dated by TCRdb to 2017 to 2018). Receptor amplification or capture employed RT-PCR. The sample was run on an Illumina HiSeq 2500. TCRdb took the public reads, trimmed them with fastp at Q25, ran MiXCR for clone calling and kept in-frame beta chains. Each entry merges the rows of one CDR3 protein and shows their most common DNA and genes. This sample lists hundreds of thousands of distinct CDR3 sequences; around 15% were detected once. Roughly 7.2% of the sample rests with the top ten. Sequences were derived from PBMCs from blood, sampled 14 to 15 days before vaccination. These receptors were taken from a middle-aged man who received an inactivated influenza vaccine. Donor details come from another sample of the same person, matched by shared clones.

V is TRBV11-2 and J is TRBJ1-1, with 7 bases matching TRBD1. CDR1 is SGHAT, CDR2 FQNNGV, per germline. The CDR3 loop spans 14 amino acids. V shed 5 bases and J 6 bases; nucleotides not matched to a gene: 9. The DNA of the CDR3 is TGTGCCAGCAGCACGGATGGGCAGGGGGCTGAAGCTTTCTTT. Translation: CASSTDGQGAEAFF.

V usage is TRBV5-1 and J usage is TRBJ1-5; TRBD1 matches at 7 bases. V trimming: 1 base; J trimming: 4 bases; junction bases outside the gene matches: 8. This CDR3 contains 16 residues. Germline-derived CDR1 and CDR2 are SGHRS and YFSETQ. The CDR3 here is CASSLMGRGSNQPQHF. CDR3 coding DNA: TGCGCCAGCAGCTTGATGGGCAGGGGGTCGAATCAGCCCCAGCATTTT.

The rearrangement joins TRBV20-1 to TRBJ2-5, with D perhaps TRBD1 (6 bases). The CDR3 is 14 amino acids. V was cut by 0 bases and J by 3 bases, with 11 bases left in between. Germline CDR1 is DFQATT and CDR2 is SNEGSKA (reference sequence). CDR3 DNA sequence: TGCAGTGCTAGAGATTGGACAGCCGAAGAGACCCAGTACTTC. Translated, it gives CSARDWTAEETQYF.

A few counts support this clonotype. The rearrangement links TRBV5-1 to TRBJ1-1; no definite D call. V lost 5 bases and J lost 6, with 11 bases in between. Germline V gives CDR1 SGHRS, CDR2 YFSETQ. The CDR3 consists of 12 residues. The CDR3 loop reads CASRVGSAEAFF. CDR3 nucleotide sequence: TGCGCCAGCAGGGTAGGATCGGCTGAAGCTTTCTTT. Using reference TRBV5-1 and TRBJ1-1 for the parts outside the CDR3, the full variable domain is KAGVTQTPRYLIKTRGQQVTLSCSPISGHRSVSWYQQTPGQGLQFLFEYFSETQRNKGNFPGRFSGRQFSNSRSEMNVSTLELGDSALYLCASRVGSAEAFFGQGTRLTVV.

This chain joins TRBV12-3 or TRBV12-4 and TRBJ2-1; TRBD2 might be the D (5 bases). The CDR3 covers 15 residues. Trimming pared 6 bases from V and 0 bases from J, leaving 12 bases between. The CDR3 protein is CASRLGEGSYNEQFF. CDR3 DNA sequence: TGTGCCAGCAGGCTAGGAGAGGGCTCCTACAATGAGCAGTTCTTC.

In its sample, this clonotype was seen many times. The rearrangement joins TRBV29-1 to TRBJ1-5; 7 bases match TRBD1. The V gene's germline CDR1 is SQVTM and CDR2 ANQGSEA. The CDR3 totals 14 residues. With 4 bases clipped from V and 7 bases from J, the junction kept 10 bases outside the gene matches. In DNA, the CDR3 is TGCAGCGTTGCGGGGACAGACCCCGGGCAGCCCCAGCATTTT. The encoded protein is CSVAGTDPGQPQHF. Drawing the rest from reference TRBV29-1 and TRBJ1-5, the complete variable domain is SAVISQKPSRDICQRGTSLTIQCQVDSQVTMMFWYRQQPGQSLTLIATANQGSEATYESGFVIDKFPISRPNLTFSTLTVSNMSPEDSSIYLCSVAGTDPGQPQHFGDGTRLSIL.

This rearrangement joins TRBV3-1 to TRBJ2-1, with D tentatively TRBD2 (6 bases). Trimming took 10 bases from V and 8 from J, leaving 18 bases between them. The germline gives CDR1 LGHDT, CDR2 YNNKEL (reference sequence). This CDR3 is built from 13 residues. CDR3 amino acids: CATTGLGGDEQFF. The CDR3 nucleotides read TGTGCCACCACGGGACTTGGGGGAGATGAGCAGTTCTTC.

The sample holds a few counts of this clonotype. This sequence joins TRBV12-3 or TRBV12-4 and TRBJ1-1; 8 bases align to TRBD1. The CDR3 extends over 11 amino acids. V dropped 5 bases and J dropped 8; count of bases not matched to a gene: 1. The CDR3 here is CASSDRGEAFF. CDR3 coding DNA: TGTGCCAGCAGTGACAGGGGCGAAGCTTTCTTT.

Only a few counts were recorded for this clonotype. The chain recombines TRBV5-1 with TRBJ2-3; unclear D gene. CDR3 length: 15 residues. In germline, CDR1 is SGHRS, CDR2 YFSETQ. V was trimmed by 0 bases and J by 6 bases, leaving 14 bases between them. CDR3 DNA: TGCGCCAGCAGCTTGGCCGCAAGGCCCGCGGATACGCAGTATTTT. Translated: CASSLAARPADTQYF.

The table lists this clonotype with a few counts. The chain links TRBV7-9 to TRBJ1-1, with D possibly TRBD1 on 6 matching bases. The CDR3 consists of 15 residues. Germline CDR1 reads SEHNR; CDR2 reads FQNEAQ (reference sequence). The V gene lost 5 bases and the J gene lost 1 base, with 14 bases spanning the gap. The CDR3 reads CASSRLDRPNTEAFF. As DNA, the CDR3 is TGTGCCAGCAGCCGCCTCGACAGGCCGAACACTGAAGCTTTCTTT.

The CDR3 is CAISEQPAGSTDTQYF. CDR3 in DNA: TGTGCCATCAGTGAGCAACCTGCGGGGTCCACAGATACGCAGTATTTT. The V call is TRBV10-3, the J call TRBJ2-3; D possibly corresponds to TRBD2 (6 bases). The CDR3 has 16 amino acids. Deletions cut 2 bases from V and 2 bases from J, with 14 bases between. The V gene's germline CDR1 is ENHRY and CDR2 SYGVKD.

There are a few counts of this clonotype. The V and J genes are TRBV27 and TRBJ1-5; no definite D call. Germline V CDR1 and CDR2: MNHEY, SMNVEV (reference sequence). The CDR3 totals 13 residues. V lost 1 base and J lost 5, with 6 bases in between. CDR3 sequence: CASSLFADQPQHF. For the CDR3, the DNA is TGTGCCAGCAGTTTATTTGCGGATCAGCCCCAGCATTTT.

This clonotype has a handful of counts. The DNA of the CDR3 is TGTGCCAGCAGCTTAGGAAGGACCGGGACTAATAATTCACCCCTCCACTTT. Translation gives CASSLGRTGTNNSPLHF. This chain connects TRBV7-2 to TRBJ1-6; tentatively, D is TRBD1 (5 bases). The germline V gene encodes CDR1 SGHTA and CDR2 FQGNSA. This CDR3 is built from 17 residues. The V end was cut by 1 base, the J end by 5 bases, with 15 bases between. The whole variable domain, filled in from reference TRBV7-2 and TRBJ1-6, reads GAGVSQSPSNKVTEKGKDVELRCDPISGHTALYWYRQSLGQGLEFLIYFQGNSAPDKSGLPSDRFSAERTGGSVSTLTIQRTQQEDSAVYLCASSLGRTGTNNSPLHFGNGTRLTVT.

In its sample, this clonotype was seen many times. This chain joins TRBV29-1 and TRBJ2-2; no reliable D call. Per the germline V gene, CDR1 is SQVTM and CDR2 is ANQGSEA. The CDR3 sequence is 12 residues long. V lost 4 bases, J lost 3 bases, and 6 bases lay in between. CDR3 loop: CSVGLHTGELFF. As DNA, the CDR3 is TGCAGCGTTGGCCTGCACACCGGGGAGCTGTTTTTT.

This clonotype was counted only a few times. The chain uses TRBV11-2 and TRBJ2-1; D gene ambiguous. Per germline, CDR1 SGHAT and CDR2 FQNNGV. The CDR3 consists of 16 residues. V dropped 4 bases and J dropped 0 bases, with 13 bases sitting between them. The CDR3 loop is CASSYWTGSSYNEQFF. The CDR3 nucleotides read TGTGCCAGCAGCTACTGGACGGGTAGCTCCTACAATGAGCAGTTCTTC.

CDR3 loop: CASSVEDRGYEQYF. CDR3 coding DNA: TGTGCCAGCAGCGTAGAGGACAGGGGGTACGAGCAGTACTTC. The V and J genes are TRBV9 and TRBJ2-7; 10 nucleotides align to TRBD1. CDR1 is SGDLS and CDR2 is YYNGEE in the germline V gene. The CDR3 loop spans 14 amino acids. Unmatched junction bases numbered 1, after V lost 0 bases and J lost 4 bases.

The chain couples TRBV7-8 to TRBJ2-3; a weak D match, TRBD2 (5 bases). The CDR3 spans 14 residues. V was clipped by 8 bases and J by 5 bases, with 17 bases between them. The germline V gene encodes CDR1 SGHVS and CDR2 FQNEAQ. CDR3 protein: CASCWRRTRDTQYF. The DNA for the CDR3 is TGTGCCAGCTGCTGGAGGCGCACCCGAGATACGCAGTATTTT.

There are a few counts of this clonotype. The genes are TRBV5-1 and TRBJ2-7; D uncertain. The CDR3 extends over 14 amino acids. The V end was cut by 0 bases, the J end by 5 bases, with 12 bases between. The germline CDR1 and CDR2 sequences are SGHRS and YFSETQ. Here the CDR3 DNA reads TGCGCCAGCAGCTTGGCCGGAGACGTCGACGAGCAGTACTTC. Protein: CASSLAGDVDEQYF.

The sample holds a few counts of this clonotype. CDR3 nucleotides: TGCGCCAGCAGCCCGCGAGGGGCAGCCCCCTACGAGCAGTACTTC. Translated, it gives CASSPRGAAPYEQYF. This chain connects TRBV4-1 to TRBJ2-7, with D possibly being TRBD1 or TRBD2 (5 bases each). CDR3 length: 15 residues. Germline assignment: CDR1 MGHRA and CDR2 YSYEKL. Between the trimmed V and J ends, which lost 4 bases and 2 bases, there was a span of 15 bases.

V gene TRBV29-1 combines with J gene TRBJ1-4, with D hard to call. CDR1 is SQVTM and CDR2 is ANQGSEA in the germline V gene. V dropped 5 bases and J dropped 0 bases, with 7 bases sitting between them. The CDR3 has 13 residues. The CDR3: CSVILATNEKLFF. In nucleotides, the CDR3 is TGCAGCGTTATCTTAGCAACTAATGAAAAACTGTTTTTT.

This clonotype was seen only a few times. The chain joins TRBV7-2 to TRBJ2-3; D ambiguous. Germline V gene data show CDR1 as SGHTA and CDR2 as FQGNSA. Trimming left V 1 base short and J 4 bases short, with 12 bases between. The CDR3 length is 15 residues. CDR3 in amino acids: CASSLVLVGADTQYF. CDR3 nucleotides: TGTGCCAGCAGCTTAGTCCTGGTCGGCGCAGATACGCAGTATTTT.

The chain recombines TRBV12-3 or TRBV12-4 with TRBJ1-1, with TRBD1 identical over 7 bases. Trimming at V came to 5 bases and at J to 0 bases, leaving 9 bases not matched to a gene. This CDR3 spans 16 amino acids. CDR3 DNA: TGTGCCAGCAGTGGTTACAGGGGAAACATGAACACTGAAGCTTTCTTT. It specifies CASSGYRGNMNTEAFF.

This clonotype showed up just a few times. This chain joins TRBV28 and TRBJ2-7; TRBD1 aligns across 10 bases. The CDR3 has 15 residues. CDR1 MDHEN and CDR2 SYDVKM come from the germline V gene. V shed 4 bases and J 4 bases; nucleotides not matched to a gene: 7. CDR3 sequence: CASSSPGTGVYEQYF. CDR3 coding DNA: TGTGCCAGCAGTTCTCCCGGGACAGGGGTTTACGAGCAGTACTTC.

The chain couples TRBV6-1 to TRBJ2-1, with D possibly matching TRBD2 (6 bases). Germline values: CDR1 MNHNS, CDR2 SASEGT. The V and J ends lost 6 bases and 3 bases respectively, with 21 bases between them. CDR3 length equals 17 residues. CDR3 sequence reads: CASRPLRGGGNYNEQFF. The CDR3 DNA follows: TGTGCCAGCAGGCCCTTACGTGGTGGGGGGAACTACAATGAGCAGTTCTTC.

This clonotype appeared a few times. The genes are TRBV7-2 and TRBJ1-1, with D possibly TRBD1 on 6 matching bases. V gave up 5 bases and J gave up 5 bases, with 15 bases separating them. The length of the CDR3 is 14 residues. Germline CDR1 SGHTA, CDR2 FQGNSA. The CDR3 sequence is CASSRGGRGTEAFF. Here the CDR3 DNA reads TGTGCCAGCAGCCGCGGGGGGCGAGGTACTGAAGCTTTCTTT.

This clonotype has just a few counts. The chain employs TRBV4-1 and TRBJ2-1, with D possibly TRBD2 on 6 matching bases. The CDR3 has 18 amino acids. V dropped 3 bases and J dropped 0 bases, with 18 bases sitting between them. Per germline, CDR1 MGHRA and CDR2 YSYEKL. DNA for the CDR3: TGCGCCAGCAGCCATAGTCGCCGGGACGGGAGCTCCTACAATGAGCAGTTCTTC. Its protein is CASSHSRRDGSSYNEQFF.

The chain links TRBV4-2 to TRBJ2-2; D gene ambiguous. V was cut by 1 base and J by 1 base, with 10 bases left in between. Germline V CDR1 and CDR2: LGHNA, YNFKEQ. The CDR3 is 16 residues long. In DNA form, the CDR3 reads TGTGCCAGCAGCCAAGGGTCCTCCCAGAACACCGGGGAGCTGTTTTTT. It codes for CASSQGSSQNTGELFF.

This clonotype was recorded a few times. The V gene is TRBV27, the J gene TRBJ2-3, with D unclear. The CDR3 has 11 residues. Trimming left V 8 bases short and J 6 bases short, with 9 bases between. Germline lookup yields CDR1 MNHEY and CDR2 SMNVEV (reference sequence). The DNA of the CDR3 is TGTGCCAGCTCAAAAGGGGATACGCAGTATTTT. Protein: CASSKGDTQYF.